One sample yielded the 18 T cell receptor beta chains listed below, sequenced in a study of PD-L1 blockade in urothelial cancer. Only in-frame clones appear in the TCRdb table, and some are missing; sequencing was by immunoSEQ multiplex PCR. The sample contains some 52,000 clones, roughly 84% of which appear only once. This specimen was PBMCs, taken around atezolizumab (anti-PD-L1) treatment. These receptors all stem from a man aged 35-49 years with urothelial cancer.

This clone showed up just once. J is TRBJ2-1 and V is TRBV4-1; no reliable D call. This CDR3 comprises 12 residues. The V end lost 0 bases, the J end lost 9 bases, and 6 bases lay between the germline ends. The germline CDR1 and CDR2 sequences are MGHRA and YSYEKL. The CDR3 nucleotides read TGCGCCAGCAGCCAAGATGAGCTTGAGCAGTTCTTC. This sequence encodes CASSQDELEQFF.

With respect to this clone: The identical CDR3 is also encoded by other nucleotide sequences in the sample. This chain uses TRBV18 with TRBJ1-1; D is unresolved. The germline CDR1 and CDR2 sequences are KGHSH and LQKENI. CDR3 length: 13 residues. Trimming shortened V by 6 bases and J by 0 bases, and 8 bases separated the two germline ends. CDR3 sequence reads: CASSPGLNTEAFF. The CDR3 DNA sequence: TGTGCCAGCTCCCCGGGGTTGAACACTGAAGCTTTCTTT.

This clone was detected only once. This chain links TRBV5-6 with TRBJ1-1; a weak D match, TRBD1 (5 bases). This CDR3 is 13 amino acids long. V lost 1 base to trimming and J lost 4 bases, with 8 bases between them. Germline V lookup: CDR1 SGHDT, CDR2 YYEEEE. The CDR3 protein is CASSLIRGTEAFF. In DNA form, the CDR3 reads TGTGCCAGCAGCTTGATAAGGGGCACTGAAGCTTTCTTT.

This chain uses TRBV10-3 with TRBJ2-7, with 10 bases lining up with TRBD1. CDR3 length: 14 amino acids. V lost 10 bases to trimming and J lost 1 base; unmatched junction nucleotides: 7. The germline V gene encodes CDR1 ENHRY and CDR2 SYGVKD. CDR3 amino acids: CATSGDRGSYEQYF. The CDR3 region has the DNA TGTGCCACCTCCGGGGACAGGGGATCCTACGAGCAGTACTTC.

The genes are TRBV28 and TRBJ2-1; 10 bases match TRBD2. J gave up 7 bases and V 4 bases, and 10 bases lay outside the gene matches. Germline-derived CDR1 and CDR2 are MDHEN and SYDVKM. The CDR3 contains 16 residues. CDR3 sequence reads: CASSSLLAGAYNEQFF. In DNA, the CDR3 is TGTGCCAGCAGTTCGCTGCTAGCGGGAGCATATAATGAGCAGTTCTTC.

The rearrangement links TRBV9 to TRBJ2-2, with 10 bases matching TRBD2. The V gene's germline CDR1 is SGDLS and CDR2 YYNGEE. After removal of 1 base from V and 3 bases from J, the junction contained 3 bases not matched to a gene. There are 16 residues in the CDR3. The CDR3 region is CASSVLLAGDTGELFF. DNA of the CDR3: TGTGCCAGCAGCGTACTCCTAGCGGGAGACACCGGGGAGCTGTTTTTT.

This clone was found a few times. This rearrangement joins TRBV30 to TRBJ1-2, with no clear D. The CDR3 totals 15 residues. V dropped 0 bases and J dropped 2 bases, with 13 bases sitting between them. The V gene's germline CDR1 is GTSNPN and CDR2 SVGIG (reference sequence). This chain's CDR3 is CAWSVAGLANYGYTF. CDR3 sequence (DNA): TGTGCCTGGAGTGTAGCGGGTCTCGCCAACTATGGCTACACCTTC.

The chain uses TRBV5-4 and TRBJ1-4; D uncertain. V was trimmed by 4 bases and J by 7 bases, leaving 8 bases between them. The CDR3 totals 12 residues. From germline, CDR1 is SGHNT and CDR2 YYREEE (reference sequence). CDR3 DNA: TGTGCCAGCAGCCGGAGTGGTGAAAAACTGTTTTTT. This translates into CASSRSGEKLFF.

The rearrangement links TRBV2 to TRBJ2-5; D is undetermined. Germline V gene lookup returns CDR1 SNHLY and CDR2 FYNNEI. The CDR3 has 12 residues. Trimming left V 11 bases short and J 5 bases short, with 15 bases between. The CDR3 region is CASGSEFETQYF. CDR3 DNA sequence: TGTGCCTCCGGGTCGGAGTTTGAGACCCAGTACTTC. Combining the CDR3 with reference TRBV2 and TRBJ2-5 gives the whole variable domain EPEVTQTPSHQVTQMGQEVILRCVPISNHLYFYWYRQILGQKVEFLVSFYNNEISEKSEIFDDQFSVERPDGSNFTLKIRSTKLEDSAMYFCASGSEFETQYFGPGTRLLVL.

The chain uses TRBV5-1 and TRBJ2-1; a possible D gene is TRBD2 (7 bases). CDR3 length equals 16 residues. V gave up 0 bases and J gave up 4 bases, with 14 bases separating them. Germline V CDR1 and CDR2: SGHRS, YFSETQ. This CDR3 is CASSLERGGTYNEQFF. CDR3 in DNA: TGCGCCAGCAGCTTGGAGAGGGGGGGGACTTACAATGAGCAGTTCTTC.

The chain employs TRBV27 and TRBJ1-1; 7 bases match TRBD1. Losses at the gene ends were 2 bases for V and 0 bases for J; bases not matched to a gene: 3. The CDR3 extends over 15 amino acids. Per germline, CDR1 MNHEY and CDR2 SMNVEV (reference sequence). The CDR3 bases are TGTGCCAGCAGTTTAAAGGGGGCTTTGAACACTGAAGCTTTCTTT. This codes for CASSLKGALNTEAFF.

V and J are TRBV18 and TRBJ1-3, with D uncertain. The CDR3 runs to 15 residues. The V end was cut by 3 bases, the J end by 2 bases, with 11 bases between. The germline V gene has CDR1 KGHSH and CDR2 LQKENI. CDR3 sequence (DNA): TGTGCCAGCTCACCTTTGTCGTCCGCTGGAAACACCATATATTTT. Its protein product is CASSPLSSAGNTIYF.

This CDR3 reads CASSLPGNEQFF. CDR3 nucleotide sequence: TGTGCCAGCAGCTTACCAGGGAATGAGCAGTTCTTC. The rearrangement uses TRBV7-6 and TRBJ2-1; D is possibly TRBD1 (5 bases). The germline V gene encodes CDR1 SGHVS and CDR2 FNYEAQ. This CDR3 contains 12 residues. V lost 2 bases to trimming and J lost 7 bases, with 6 bases between them. Based on the CDR3 plus reference TRBV7-6 and TRBJ2-1, the full variable domain is GAGVSQSPRYKVTKRGQDVALRCDPISGHVSLYWYRQALGQGPEFLTYFNYEAQQDKSGLPNDRFSAERPEGSISTLTIQRTEQRDSAMYRCASSLPGNEQFFGPGTRLTVL.

The rearrangement links TRBV13 to TRBJ1-1, with 9 bases matching TRBD1. There are 14 residues in the CDR3. Germline CDR1 PRHDT, CDR2 FYEKMQ (reference sequence). V shed 5 bases and J 1 base; nucleotides not matched to a gene: 2. The CDR3 is CASSKDRGNTEAFF. The CDR3 coding sequence is TGTGCCAGCAGCAAGGACAGGGGGAACACTGAAGCTTTCTTT. Variable domain in full (rest from reference TRBV13 and TRBJ1-1): AAGVIQSPRHLIKEKRETATLKCYPIPRHDTVYWYQQGPGQDPQFLISFYEKMQSDKGSIPDRFSAQQFSDYHSELNMSSLELGDSALYFCASSKDRGNTEAFFGQGTRLTVV.

The CDR3 loop is CASSLTTSRSITQYF. The CDR3 region has the DNA TGTGCCAGCAGCTTAACGACTAGCAGGAGTATAACGCAGTACTTC. The chain recombines TRBV7-2 with TRBJ2-7, with 7 bases aligning to TRBD2. With 2 bases clipped from V and 9 bases from J, the junction kept 13 bases outside the gene matches. This CDR3 has 15 residues. Germline CDR1 and CDR2: SGHTA and FQGNSA.

This clone was found a few times. V usage is TRBV5-4 and J usage is TRBJ1-1; the D gene is possibly TRBD1 (5 bases). The V end lost 3 bases, the J end lost 5 bases, and 14 bases lay between the germline ends. The CDR3 has 14 residues. Germline V gives CDR1 SGHNT, CDR2 YYREEE (reference sequence). CDR3 bases: TGTGCCAGCAGCTCGGAGGGACGGAGAACTGAAGCTTTCTTT. Encoded protein: CASSSEGRRTEAFF.

The chain combines TRBV5-4 with TRBJ2-1; D might be TRBD1 (6 bases). Trimming cost V 0 bases and J 6 bases, with 16 bases left between them. Germline CDR1 reads SGHNT; CDR2 reads YYREEE (reference sequence). The CDR3 spans 16 residues. The CDR3 coding sequence is TGTGCCAGCAGCTTGGACAGAGGGGGTGAGCGCAATGAGCAGTTCTTC. It yields the protein CASSLDRGGERNEQFF. Looking up the rest from reference TRBV5-4 and TRBJ2-1 gives the full variable domain: ETGVTQSPTHLIKTRGQQVTLRCSSQSGHNTVSWYQQALGQGPQFIFQYYREEENGRGNFPPRFSGLQFPNYSSELNVNALELDDSALYLCASSLDRGGERNEQFFGPGTRLTVL.

This chain joins TRBV2 and TRBJ1-5, with 8 bases lining up with TRBD1. The germline gives CDR1 SNHLY, CDR2 FYNNEI. Unmatched junction bases numbered 7, after V lost 8 bases and J lost 1 base. CDR3 length: 15 residues. The CDR3, as DNA: TGTGCCAGCTTGGGGACAGGTGGGAGCAATCAGCCCCAGCATTTT. It specifies CASLGTGGSNQPQHF.